The 32 T cell receptor beta chains presented below share a single source sample, sequenced in a study of post-analysis software for immune sequencing data. The study's findings and limits: When patients were compared with controls, about 5 TRBV segments were more frequent, TRBV5-6, TRBV5-1 and TRBV20-1 among them.

TCR beta libraries were prepared from cDNA with unique molecular identifiers. TCRdb recomputed calls from the PCR reads with MiXCR, one row per CDR3 protein. The sample consists of 700,000 to 900,000 distinct CDR3 sequences, 35% to 55% of them appearing once. No antigen has been assigned to these receptors. Input material: blood. The receptor source for this set is a girl aged 5-17 years with multiple sclerosis.

The chain links TRBV14 to TRBJ2-1; no definite D call. Looked up from germline, CDR1 is SGHDN and CDR2 is FVKESK. The CDR3 consists of 14 residues. Trimming removed 1 base at V and 0 bases at J, with 4 bases between. The chain's CDR3 is CASSQVRSYNEQFF. The CDR3 bases are TGTGCCAGCAGCCAAGTTCGCTCCTACAATGAGCAGTTCTTC.

This clonotype showed up just a few times. The chain joins TRBV27 to TRBJ2-7, with 8 nucleotides matching TRBD2. Germline-derived CDR1 and CDR2 are MNHEY and SMNVEV (reference sequence). The CDR3 is 14 residues long. J was trimmed by 3 bases and V by 0 bases; bases with no gene match: 1. The CDR3 DNA is TGTGCCAGCAGTTTATCACTAGCGGACTACGAGCAGTACTTC. Encoded protein: CASSLSLADYEQYF.

On this clonotype itself: One end of the junction does not line up with germline, which may come from a read error. The chain employs TRBV12-3 or TRBV12-4 and TRBJ2-2; D is possibly TRBD2 (5 bases). This CDR3 region has 15 residues. The CDR3 spells CACRRTGANTGELFF. The CDR3 DNA is TGTGCCTGCAGACGGACTGGCGCGAACACCGGGGAGCTGTTTTTT.

This clonotype has only a few counts. The chain carries TRBV15 and TRBJ2-1, with TRBD1 matching over 8 bases. Germline V gives CDR1 LNHNV, CDR2 YYDKDF (reference sequence). The CDR3 is made up of 16 amino acids. The V segment lost 0 bases and the J segment 4 bases; nucleotides outside the gene matches: 5. For the CDR3, the DNA is TGTGCCACCAGCAGAGAGCCAGGGGGCCTTTACAATGAGCAGTTCTTC. Translated, it gives CATSREPGGLYNEQFF.

The chain uses TRBV10-3 and TRBJ2-5; 9 nucleotides align to TRBD1. V dropped 6 bases and J dropped 4; count of bases not matched to a gene: 9. Germline CDR1 and CDR2: ENHRY and SYGVKD. This CDR3 spans 15 amino acids. CDR3 nucleotide sequence: TGTGCCATCAGGGGGGACAGGGACTACCGAGAGACCCAGTACTTC. Residues: CAIRGDRDYRETQYF.

The rearrangement uses TRBV29-1 and TRBJ1-2; no reliable D call. From germline, CDR1 is SQVTM and CDR2 ANQGSEA. V gave up 0 bases and J gave up 8 bases, with 16 bases separating them. There are 14 residues in the CDR3. The DNA of the CDR3 is TGCAGCGTTGAAGATTATCGGGAATCCGGGGGCTACACCTTC. Residues: CSVEDYRESGGYTF.

In its sample, this clonotype was seen a few times. The rearrangement uses TRBV6-6 and TRBJ1-5; 8 bases fit TRBD1. Trimming took 9 bases from V and 2 from J; bases not matched to a gene: 9. This CDR3 spans 15 amino acids. Germline CDR1 MNHNY, CDR2 SVGAGI (reference sequence). CDR3 coding DNA: TGTGCCAGTCTTCAGGGGGCGACGGGCAATCAGCCCCAGCATTTT. This codes for CASLQGATGNQPQHF.

This chain uses TRBV20-1 with TRBJ2-6; 7 nucleotides agree with TRBD2. CDR3 length: 16 amino acids. Trimming removed 5 bases from V and 0 bases from J; junction bases left unmatched: 7. The V gene's germline CDR1 is DFQATT and CDR2 SNEGSKA (reference sequence). CDR3 residues: CSAPSGTLSGANVLTF. DNA for the CDR3: TGCAGTGCTCCTAGCGGAACCCTCTCTGGGGCCAACGTCCTGACTTTC.

This clonotype has only a few counts. The rearrangement links TRBV7-2 to TRBJ2-3; no reliable D call. This CDR3 has 12 amino acids. The V end was cut by 5 bases, the J end by 6 bases, with 9 bases between. Germline values: CDR1 SGHTA, CDR2 FQGNSA. As DNA, the CDR3 is TGTGCCAGCAGCCTGAATAAGGATACGCAGTATTTT. It specifies CASSLNKDTQYF.

To note about this clonotype: Germline and junction disagree at one end, which may indicate a read error. The CDR3 nucleotides are TGTGCCAGCAGTTTGGGAGATGCCTACAATGGGCAGTTCTTC. Translating it yields CASSLGDAYNGQFF. The rearrangement links TRBV12-3 or TRBV12-4 to TRBJ2-1; D might be TRBD2 (5 bases). This CDR3 region has 14 residues.

The gene calls are TRBV9 and TRBJ1-2; D is ambiguous. Trimming left V 7 bases short and J 6 bases short, with 13 bases between. Looked up from germline, CDR1 is SGDLS and CDR2 is YYNGEE. This CDR3 has 12 amino acids. CDR3: CASGQQPHGYTF. The CDR3 DNA sequence: TGTGCCAGCGGTCAGCAGCCCCATGGCTACACCTTC.

The chain has TRBV15 and TRBJ2-7; 7 bases align to TRBD2. CDR3 size: 15 residues. In germline, CDR1 is LNHNV, CDR2 YYDKDF (reference sequence). Germline trimming cut 0 bases from V and 5 bases from J; bases unmatched to any gene: 7. The CDR3 coding sequence is TGTGCCACCAGCAGAGATCCCGGACTAGGTAACGAGCAGTACTTC. Its protein is CATSRDPGLGNEQYF.

The CDR3 sequence is CASSLARRQGINEKLFF. CDR3 coding DNA: TGTGCCAGCAGCTTAGCGCGAAGGCAGGGGATTAATGAAAAACTGTTTTTT. The rearrangement uses TRBV7-8 and TRBJ1-4, with a weak D call TRBD1 (6 bases). V lost 0 bases and J 4 bases, leaving 15 bases between the germline ends. Germline CDR1 SGHVS, CDR2 FQNEAQ. This CDR3 has 17 residues.

The chain employs TRBV3-1 and TRBJ1-2; D is unresolved. Germline V gene data show CDR1 as LGHDT and CDR2 as YNNKEL (reference sequence). V was shortened by 4 bases and J by 2 bases, with 14 bases between the two germline ends. This CDR3 comprises 15 residues. This CDR3 reads CASSPQPTLNYGYTF. The CDR3 DNA sequence: TGTGCCAGCAGCCCTCAACCGACCCTCAACTATGGCTACACCTTC.

The genes are TRBV28 and TRBJ1-5; D remains unclear. The CDR3 is 16 residues long. The V end lost 4 bases, the J end lost 0 bases, and 13 bases lay between the germline ends. Germline V gives CDR1 MDHEN, CDR2 SYDVKM. CDR3: CASSSIIPNSNQPQHF. The CDR3 bases are TGTGCCAGCAGTTCCATCATCCCCAATAGCAATCAGCCCCAGCATTTT.

The chain links TRBV28 to TRBJ2-2, with D tentatively TRBD2 (6 bases). The germline V gene has CDR1 MDHEN and CDR2 SYDVKM. Trimming cost V 3 bases and J 0 bases, with 11 bases left between them. The CDR3 spans 16 residues. In DNA, the CDR3 is TGTGCCAGCAGTTTTGGTCGGGGGTCGAACACCGGGGAGCTGTTTTTT. Protein sequence: CASSFGRGSNTGELFF. Full variable domain (outside the CDR3, taken from reference TRBV28 and TRBJ2-2): DVKVTQSSRYLVKRTGEKVFLECVQDMDHENMFWYRQDPGLGLRLIYFSYDVKMKEKGDIPEGYSVSREKKERFSLILESASTNQTSMYLCASSFGRGSNTGELFFGEGSRLTVL.

This clonotype appeared a few times. The rearrangement uses TRBV28 and TRBJ2-7; TRBD2 is a possible D gene (5 bases). Germline V lookup: CDR1 MDHEN, CDR2 SYDVKM. V lost 1 base, J lost 4 bases, and 11 bases lay in between. The CDR3 sequence is 14 residues long. CDR3 bases: TGTGCCAGCAGTTTATCGACGGGGATATACGAGCAGTACTTC. Translation gives CASSLSTGIYEQYF.

CDR3 in DNA: TGCAGCGTTGAAGTAGGCAGGGGGTCCGGTGGCTACACCTTC. Translating gives CSVEVGRGSGGYTF. J is TRBJ1-2 and V is TRBV29-1, with 7 bases aligning to TRBD1. V gave up 1 base and J gave up 7 bases; unmatched junction bases: 9. Germline CDR1 reads SQVTM; CDR2 reads ANQGSEA. The CDR3 has 14 residues.

This clonotype has just one count. The J gene is TRBJ2-4, the V gene TRBV21-1; TRBD1 is the table's D call, not checked against the DNA. TRBV21-1 is described as a pseudogene. The CDR3 contains 13 residues. The CDR3 reads CASSPGRENIQYF. The CDR3 DNA is TGTGCCAGCAGCCCGGGACGGGAAAACATTCAGTACTTC.

The table lists this clonotype with a count of one. The junction shows a germline mismatch at one end, possibly a read error. V is TRBV6-5 and J is TRBJ2-2; 9 positions agree with TRBD2. Looked up from germline, CDR1 is MNHEY and CDR2 is SVGAGI. This CDR3 contains 18 residues. CDR3 protein: CASNYRGVTSGNTGELFF. The CDR3, as DNA: TGTGCCAGCAATTACCGGGGGGTGACTAGCGGGAACACCGGGGAGCTGTTTTTT.

The chain carries TRBV7-3 and TRBJ2-1; 9 nucleotides match TRBD2. The CDR3 is 15 residues long. V gave up 1 base and J gave up 7 bases; unmatched junction bases: 5. CDR1 and CDR2 from the germline V gene are SGHTA and FQGTGA. The CDR3 DNA follows: TGTGCCAGCAGCTTAAGCGGGAGGGCCAAAAATGAGCAGTTCTTC. It is translated as CASSLSGRAKNEQFF.

This clonotype has just a few counts. The chain joins TRBV5-1 to TRBJ2-1, with 10 bases fitting TRBD2. The CDR3 contains 15 residues. The germline V gene encodes CDR1 SGHRS and CDR2 YFSETQ. The ends lost 3 bases at V and 6 bases at J; junction bases unmatched: 6. The CDR3 region is CASSSGLASLNEQFF. DNA for the CDR3: TGCGCCAGCAGCTCGGGACTAGCGTCCCTCAATGAGCAGTTCTTC.

The chain is built from TRBV7-9 and TRBJ2-7, with D possibly matching TRBD2 (6 bases). The CDR3 covers 15 residues. The germline V gene encodes CDR1 SEHNR and CDR2 FQNEAQ (reference sequence). Trimming pared 5 bases from V and 2 bases from J, leaving 16 bases between. CDR3 residues: CASSHTGTAAYEQYF. The CDR3 DNA sequence: TGTGCCAGCAGCCATACCGGGACTGCTGCCTACGAGCAGTACTTC.

This clonotype was counted between two and nine times. The rearrangement joins TRBV28 to TRBJ2-5, with D unclear. The germline gives CDR1 MDHEN, CDR2 SYDVKM. Trimming removed 6 bases at V and 4 bases at J, with 18 bases between. This CDR3 is 15 amino acids long. This chain's CDR3 is CASSPVTPGIETQYF. The CDR3 DNA reads TGTGCCAGCAGCCCCGTAACCCCTGGGATAGAGACCCAGTACTTC.

There are a few counts of this clonotype. J is TRBJ2-7 and V is TRBV4-3; TRBD1 is a possible D gene (6 bases). Trimming pared 0 bases from V and 0 bases from J, leaving 18 bases between. Germline loops: CDR1 LGHNA, CDR2 YSLEER. The CDR3 is made up of 18 amino acids. The CDR3 bases are TGCGCCAGCAGCCAAGATTGGGGGCGGAGATCAAGCTCCTACGAGCAGTACTTC. Protein: CASSQDWGRRSSSYEQYF.

V gene TRBV20-1 combines with J gene TRBJ2-1; TRBD2 aligns across 8 bases. Germline loops: CDR1 DFQATT, CDR2 SNEGSKA (reference sequence). J lost 6 bases, V lost 6 bases, and 10 bases had no gene match. The CDR3 contains 14 residues. This chain's CDR3 is CSATTGTRVNEQFF. The DNA for the CDR3 is TGCAGTGCGACTACCGGGACTAGAGTCAATGAGCAGTTCTTC.

The rearrangement joins TRBV19 to TRBJ2-4; tentative D call: TRBD1 (5 bases). This CDR3 is 15 amino acids long. The V end was cut by 7 bases, the J end by 9 bases, with 22 bases between. CDR1 is LNHDA and CDR2 is SQIVND in the germline V gene (reference sequence). Written as DNA, the CDR3 is TGTGCCAGTACTCAGGACACCTCGCGAGAGAGCATTCAGTACTTC. Translated, it gives CASTQDTSRESIQYF. The whole variable domain, remainder taken from reference TRBV19 and TRBJ2-4, is DGGITQSPKYLFRKEGQNVTLSCEQNLNHDAMYWYRQDPGQGLRLIYYSQIVNDFQKGDIAEGYSVSREKKESFPLTVTSAQKNPTAFYLCASTQDTSRESIQYFGAGTRLSVL.

The genes are TRBV7-3 and TRBJ2-5; 9 bases are a match to TRBD2. Germline V lookup: CDR1 SGHTA, CDR2 FQGTGA. J gave up 1 base and V 6 bases, and 6 bases lay outside the gene matches. This CDR3 has 15 amino acids. CDR3 amino acids: CASSPLAGSQETQYF. DNA for the CDR3: TGTGCCAGCAGTCCACTAGCGGGCAGCCAAGAGACCCAGTACTTC.

The V gene is TRBV12-3 or TRBV12-4, the J gene TRBJ2-1, with 10 nucleotides matching TRBD2. V dropped 7 bases and J dropped 3; count of bases not matched to a gene: 6. The CDR3 contains 15 residues. Here the CDR3 DNA reads TGTGCCAGCATCACCGGGACTAGCGACTACAATGAGCAGTTCTTC. Its protein product is CASITGTSDYNEQFF.

V usage is TRBV20-1 and J usage is TRBJ1-4, with a possible D match to TRBD1 (5 bases). The CDR3 runs 15 residues. Germline V lookup: CDR1 DFQATT, CDR2 SNEGSKA (reference sequence). V lost 1 base, J lost 2 bases, and 11 bases lay in between. Here the CDR3 DNA reads TGCAGTGCTAGAGGACCCGACAGCACTAATGAAAAACTGTTTTTT. Translated, it gives CSARGPDSTNEKLFF.

The gene calls are TRBV15 and TRBJ2-7; D gene unclear. In germline, CDR1 is LNHNV, CDR2 YYDKDF (reference sequence). V lost 7 bases to trimming and J lost 0 bases, with 10 bases between them. This CDR3 is built from 13 residues. The CDR3 protein is CATNLGNSYEQYF. The CDR3 bases are TGTGCCACCAATCTGGGGAACTCCTACGAGCAGTACTTC. Supplemented by reference TRBV15 and TRBJ2-7, the full variable domain reads DAMVIQNPRYQVTQFGKPVTLSCSQTLNHNVMYWYQQKSSQAPKLLFHYYDKDFNNEADTPDNFQSRRPNTSFCFLDIRSPGLGDTAMYLCATNLGNSYEQYFGPGTRLTVT.

This chain connects TRBV5-6 to TRBJ2-5, with D tentatively TRBD1 (5 bases). This CDR3 contains 12 residues. V lost 1 base and J lost 6, with 7 bases in between. In germline, CDR1 is SGHDT, CDR2 YYEEEE. CDR3 protein: CASSLRQQTQYF. Written as DNA, the CDR3 is TGTGCCAGCAGCTTGCGACAGCAGACCCAGTACTTC.